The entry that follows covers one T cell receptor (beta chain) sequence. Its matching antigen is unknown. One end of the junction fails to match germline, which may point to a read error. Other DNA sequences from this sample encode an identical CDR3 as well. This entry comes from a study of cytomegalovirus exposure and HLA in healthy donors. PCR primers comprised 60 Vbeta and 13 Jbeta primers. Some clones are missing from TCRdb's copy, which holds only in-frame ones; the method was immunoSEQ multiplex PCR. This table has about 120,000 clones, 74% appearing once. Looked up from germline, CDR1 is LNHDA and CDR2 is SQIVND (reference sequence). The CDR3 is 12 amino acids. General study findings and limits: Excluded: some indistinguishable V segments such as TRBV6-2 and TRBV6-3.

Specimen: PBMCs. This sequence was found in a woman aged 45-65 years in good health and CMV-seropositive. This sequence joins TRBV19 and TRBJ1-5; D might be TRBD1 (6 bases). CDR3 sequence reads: CASKGQLEPQHF. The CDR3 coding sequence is TGTGCCAGTAAAGGACAGTTGGAGCCCCAGCACTTT.